This T cell receptor (beta chain) was observed in a study of neurological immune-mediated disorders. This CDR3 region has 15 residues. Germline CDR1 SGHRS, CDR2 YFSETQ. V dropped 4 bases and J dropped 3 bases, with 16 bases sitting between them. This clonotype was detected ten times or more. The antigen remains unidentified. Using its own MiXCR run on the 5' RACE reads, TCRdb lists one record per CDR3 protein. Among tens of thousands of distinct CDR3 sequences listed, about 13% were seen once. Findings and caveats of the study: No CDR3 amino acid sequences recurred among expanded clones across subjects, suggesting private repertoires in all groups. The greatest TCR clonal expansion occurred in HTLV-1-associated myelopathy and the least in multiple sclerosis, which fell below healthy controls.

The sequence was collected from a woman aged 60-75 years with HTLV-1-associated myelopathy (HAM/TSP). What was sequenced was PBMCs. This sequence joins TRBV5-1 and TRBJ2-5, with D possibly TRBD2 on 5 matching bases. The CDR3 DNA sequence: TGCGCCAGCAGCCTCAACGGAGGAGTCAAAGAGACCCAGTACTTC. Translating gives CASSLNGGVKETQYF.